This entry features one TCR beta chain sequence. The antigen remains undetermined. Assay used: immunoSEQ multiplex PCR; TCRdb lists only in-frame clones, some missing. The sample yields about 490,000 clones, around four fifths seen once. This sample was taken from a study of shared clonotypes between healthy human individuals. Study outcomes and limitations: A small donor pool kept down the genetic and exposure-history diversity that was represented.

This CDR3 is 14 amino acids long. V was clipped by 4 bases and J by 2 bases, with 12 bases between them. Germline V gene data show CDR1 as SGHNT and CDR2 as YYREEE (reference sequence). The TCR originated in a woman aged 40 to 50 in good health. Some clones in this sample may be carry-over from other donors' samples. The rearrangement links TRBV5-4 to TRBJ1-1; D may be TRBD1 (6 bases). Material for sequencing was PBMCs. The chain's CDR3 is CASSAGTPNTEAFF. DNA of the CDR3: TGTGCCAGCAGCGCCGGGACACCCAACACTGAAGCTTTCTTT.